The clone carrying this T cell receptor (beta chain) was found many times. The antigen is unknown. The V and J ends lost 1 base and 7 bases respectively, with 21 bases between them. CDR3 size: 17 residues. Ophthalmopathy cases scored 3 or more on the Clinical Activity Score and 4 or more on NOSPECS grade, with duration below 3 months. These data come from a study of T cells in Graves' hyperthyroidism and ophthalmopathy. The overall study: Once the initial diagnosis was made, peripheral blood was obtained before any treatment. Whole-study findings and limits: A model using 13 V-J features told ophthalmopathy apart from stable hyperthyroidism.

It was RNA transcripts that yielded the amplified TCR beta CDR3 regions. Initially, a first-round RT-PCR of the TCR CDR3 employed the HTBI primer set. MiXCR was run by TCRdb on the multiplex PCR reads, yielding one entry per CDR3 protein. The profile shows hundreds of thousands of distinct CDR3 sequences, 15% to 20% of them singletons. The sample taken for sequencing was blood. This chain connects TRBV12-3 or TRBV12-4 to TRBJ2-3; possible D gene TRBD2, 6 bases. This sequence originates from a middle-aged man with Graves' ophthalmopathy. The CDR3 reads CASSLGPRGKGIHTQYF. CDR3 coding DNA: TGTGCCAGCAGTTTAGGACCCCGCGGGAAGGGCATACATACGCAGTATTTT.